What follows describes a single T cell receptor beta chain. The sample originates from a study of radiotherapy plus CTLA-4 blockade in lung cancer. Libraries were prepared by immunoSEQ multiplex PCR; TCRdb keeps only in-frame clonotypes and omits some of them. The table has roughly 110,000 clones, about four fifths seen once. Focal radiation was given together with CTLA-4 blockade (ipilimumab) to patients with chemo-refractory metastatic non-small-cell lung cancer. From germline, CDR1 is KGHSH and CDR2 LQKENI. This CDR3 is built from 15 residues. The J segment lost 5 bases and the V segment lost 3 bases, leaving 6 bases of the junction unmatched.

Material: peripheral blood, obtained from a patient treated with radiotherapy plus ipilimumab. This sequence was found in a human donor with non-small cell lung cancer that progressed on radiotherapy plus ipilimumab. Some clones in this sample may be carry-over from other donors' samples. This sequence joins TRBV18 and TRBJ1-2; TRBD1 agrees at 10 bases. CDR3 in DNA: TGTGCCAGCTCACCTTGGACAGGGGGTTCTTATGGCTACACCTTC. It codes for CASSPWTGGSYGYTF.